This T cell receptor beta chain was identified during a study of blood T cell repertoires in COVID-19. Looking at the study overall: The United States, Italy and Spain supplied acute and convalescent COVID-19 samples. Nucleic acid was either cDNA or gDNA, and it came from T cells, B-cell-depleted T cells, or PBMCs.

The CDR3 length is 14 residues. V was clipped by 3 bases and J by 9 bases, with 18 bases between them. Germline values: CDR1 SGHRS, CDR2 YFSETQ. Authors' analysis steps: Estimation of nucleated cell counts relied on the amplification of reference gene primers. Libraries were prepared by immunoSEQ multiplex PCR; TCRdb keeps only in-frame clonotypes and omits some of them. V and J calls and clone size come straight from that table; D and trimming were deduced from the DNA. The sample records around 75,000 clones, 88% being singletons. The origin of this receptor is a human donor in a cohort sampled during active COVID-19. The chain has TRBV5-1 and TRBJ1-2; weak D call: TRBD1 (5 bases). What was sequenced was peripheral blood. CDR3 in DNA: TGCGCCAGCAGCTCGGACTGGGGGGACCCGCGCTACACCTTC. Amino acid sequence: CASSSDWGDPRYTF.